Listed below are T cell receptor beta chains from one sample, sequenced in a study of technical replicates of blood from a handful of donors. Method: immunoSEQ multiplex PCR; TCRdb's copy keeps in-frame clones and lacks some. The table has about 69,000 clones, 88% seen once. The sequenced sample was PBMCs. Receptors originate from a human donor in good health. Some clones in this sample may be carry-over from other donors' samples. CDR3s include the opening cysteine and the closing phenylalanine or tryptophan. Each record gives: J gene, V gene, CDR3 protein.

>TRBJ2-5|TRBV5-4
CASSFGLGETQYF
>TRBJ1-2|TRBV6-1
CASSGGDASDGYTF
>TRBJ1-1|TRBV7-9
CASSLSGTEAFF
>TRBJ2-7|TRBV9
CASSAGRSCSYEQYF
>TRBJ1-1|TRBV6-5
CASSYYTGNTEAFF
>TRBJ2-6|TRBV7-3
CASSLSPQGPGANVLTF
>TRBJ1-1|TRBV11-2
CASSLDRNGNTEAFF
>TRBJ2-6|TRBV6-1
CASSDRGSSGANVLTF
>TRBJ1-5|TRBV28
CASSSQKFNQPQHF
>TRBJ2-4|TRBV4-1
CASSQGPTVAKNIQYF
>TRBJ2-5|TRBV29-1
CSVRTGGMWTQYF
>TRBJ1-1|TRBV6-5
CASSYSRGNTEAFF
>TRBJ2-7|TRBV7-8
CASRNRAGEQYF
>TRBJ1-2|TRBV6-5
CASSYTDRGLYGYTF
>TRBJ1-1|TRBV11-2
CASSEEEGIMNTEAFF
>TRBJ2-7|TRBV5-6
CASSLWAGGPGEQYF
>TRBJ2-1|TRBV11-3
CASSAWTSGINEQFF
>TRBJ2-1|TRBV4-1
CASSQVGSSYNEQFF
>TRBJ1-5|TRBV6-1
CASREGGGSQPQHF
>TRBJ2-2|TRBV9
CAPEAAGELFF
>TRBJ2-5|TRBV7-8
CASSLARIAGGKETQYF
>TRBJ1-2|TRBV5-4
CASSSPGNIANYGYTF
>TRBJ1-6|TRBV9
CASSPRTGHNSPLHF
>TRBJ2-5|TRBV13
CASSSPWTGGETQYF
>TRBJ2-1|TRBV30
CAWSVIAGGNEQFF
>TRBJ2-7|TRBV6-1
CASSVGLASEQYF
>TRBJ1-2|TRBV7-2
CASSRTGVGYGYTF
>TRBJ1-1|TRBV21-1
CASSHGSTVSDTEAFF
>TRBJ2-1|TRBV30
CAWSVSDNEQFF
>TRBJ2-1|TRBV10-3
CAISGAYYNEQFF
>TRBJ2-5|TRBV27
CASRSSDSRRGETQYF
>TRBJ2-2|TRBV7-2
CASSPRPRPNTGELFF
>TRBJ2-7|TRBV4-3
CASSRPGLAGGPEYEQYF
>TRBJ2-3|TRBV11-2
CASSLFLSTDTQYF
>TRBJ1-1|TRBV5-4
CASSSARDRGGMNTEAFF
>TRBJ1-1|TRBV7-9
CASSLGAAGGEAFF
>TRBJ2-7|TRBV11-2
CASSFISYEQYF
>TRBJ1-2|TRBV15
CATSIRNYYGYTF
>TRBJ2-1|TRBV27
CASSLKGMVNEQFF
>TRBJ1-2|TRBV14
CASSPKQRAGGYTF
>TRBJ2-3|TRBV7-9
CASSAGGDTQYF
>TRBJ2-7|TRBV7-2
CASSLEGTEPYEQYF
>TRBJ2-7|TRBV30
CAWSPGTSLLEQYF
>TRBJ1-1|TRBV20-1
CSARGQSKAFF
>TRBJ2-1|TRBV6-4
CASSLLAGAHNEQFF
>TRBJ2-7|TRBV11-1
CASSPDRGIYEQYF
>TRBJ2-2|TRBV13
CASSDGTSRTGELFF